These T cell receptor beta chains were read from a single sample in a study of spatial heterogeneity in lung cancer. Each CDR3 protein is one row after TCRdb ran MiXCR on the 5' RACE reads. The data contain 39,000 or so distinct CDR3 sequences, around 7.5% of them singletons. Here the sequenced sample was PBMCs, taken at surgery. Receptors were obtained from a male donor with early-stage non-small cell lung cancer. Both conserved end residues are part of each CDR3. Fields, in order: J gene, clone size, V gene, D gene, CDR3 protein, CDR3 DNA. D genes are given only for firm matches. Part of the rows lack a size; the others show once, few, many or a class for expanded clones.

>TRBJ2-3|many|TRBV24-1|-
CATSDATGPDTQYF
TGTGCCACCAGTGATGCGACTGGCCCAGATACGCAGTATTTT
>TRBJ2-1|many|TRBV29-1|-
CSPTGTDSYNEQFF
TGCAGCCCGACCGGGACGGACTCCTACAATGAGCAGTTCTTC
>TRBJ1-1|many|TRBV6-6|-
CASSYFIGDTEAFF
TGTGCCAGCAGTTATTTTATCGGGGACACTGAAGCTTTCTTT
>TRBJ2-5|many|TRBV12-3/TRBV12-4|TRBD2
CASSLGLAVQETQYF
TGTGCCAGCAGTTTAGGACTAGCGGTCCAAGAGACCCAGTACTTC
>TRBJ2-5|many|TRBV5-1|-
CASSLAGRGEETQYF
TGCGCCAGCAGCTTGGCAGGACGGGGAGAAGAGACCCAGTACTTC
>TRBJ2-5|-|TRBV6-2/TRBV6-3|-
CASSLGVYQETQYF
TGTGCCAGCAGTTTAGGCGTTTATCAAGAGACCCAGTACTTC
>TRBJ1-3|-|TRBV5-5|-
CASSLGNSGNTIYF
TGTGCCAGCAGCTTGGGCAACTCTGGAAACACCATATATTTT
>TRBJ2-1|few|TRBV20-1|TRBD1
CSAGDRGVGNEQFF
TGCAGTGCTGGGGACAGGGGGGTGGGCAATGAGCAGTTCTTC
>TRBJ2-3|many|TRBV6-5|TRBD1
CASTTGTGYTDTQYF
TGTGCCAGCACCACCGGGACAGGGTACACAGATACGCAGTATTTT
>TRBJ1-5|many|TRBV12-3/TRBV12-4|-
CASSFKGNQPQHF
TGTGCCAGCAGTTTTAAGGGGAATCAGCCCCAGCATTTT
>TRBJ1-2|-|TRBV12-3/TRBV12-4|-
CASSFGSSNYGYTF
TGTGCCAGCAGTTTCGGTAGTTCTAACTATGGCTACACCTTC
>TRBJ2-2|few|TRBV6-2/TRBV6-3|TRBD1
CASRRTGNTGELFF
TGTGCCAGCAGGCGGACAGGGAACACCGGGGAGCTGTTTTTT
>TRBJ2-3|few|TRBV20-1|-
CSGEDRLATDTQYF
TGCAGTGGGGAGGACCGCCTTGCCACAGATACGCAGTATTTT
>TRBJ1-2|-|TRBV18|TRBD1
CASSVGQGNYGYTF
TGTGCCAGCTCAGTCGGACAGGGCAACTATGGCTACACCTTC
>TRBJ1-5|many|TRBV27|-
CASSHNNQPQHF
TGTGCCAGCAGTCACAACAATCAGCCCCAGCATTTT
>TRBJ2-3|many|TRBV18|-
CASSPGSTDTQYF
TGTGCCAGCTCACCGGGAAGCACAGATACGCAGTATTTT
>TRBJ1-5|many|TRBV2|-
CASSVRRRSNQPQHF
TGTGCCAGCAGTGTGAGGCGGCGAAGCAATCAGCCCCAGCATTTT
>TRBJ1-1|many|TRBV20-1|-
CSAGSKLNTEAFF
TGCAGTGCTGGGAGTAAATTGAACACTGAAGCTTTCTTT
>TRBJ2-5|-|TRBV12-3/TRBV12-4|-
CASRGGGETQYF
TGTGCCAGCCGAGGGGGGGGAGAGACCCAGTACTTC
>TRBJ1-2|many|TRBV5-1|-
CASSSTLYGYTF
TGCGCCAGCAGCTCAACGCTCTATGGCTACACCTTC
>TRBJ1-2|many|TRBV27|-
CASSCFFCASYTF
TGTGCCAGCAGTTGCTTTTTTTGCGCCAGCTACACCTTC
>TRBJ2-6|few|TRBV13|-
CASSLALGPGANVLTF
TGTGCCAGCAGCTTAGCCCTGGGACCTGGGGCCAACGTCCTGACTTTC
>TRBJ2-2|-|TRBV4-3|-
CASSQDRWGTGELFF
TGCGCCAGCAGCCAAGATCGCTGGGGCACCGGGGAGCTGTTTTTT
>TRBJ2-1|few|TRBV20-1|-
CSALGNNEQFF
TGCAGTGCTCTCGGCAACAATGAGCAGTTCTTC
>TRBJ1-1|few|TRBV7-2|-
CASSRGPQGDEAFF
TGTGCCAGCAGTAGGGGACCCCAAGGGGATGAAGCTTTCTTT
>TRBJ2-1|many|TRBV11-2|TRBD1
CASSYDRGSYNEQFF
TGTGCCAGCAGCTACGACAGGGGCTCCTACAATGAGCAGTTCTTC
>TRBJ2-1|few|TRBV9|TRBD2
CASSVEVTAGKGNEQFF
TGTGCCAGCAGCGTAGAGGTAACAGCGGGGAAGGGCAATGAGCAGTTCTTC
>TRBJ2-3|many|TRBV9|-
CASSERGSQDTDTQYF
TGTGCCAGCAGCGAACGCGGGTCTCAGGACACAGATACGCAGTATTTT
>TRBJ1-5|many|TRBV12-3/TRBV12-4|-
CASSLVGGQHF
TGTGCCAGCAGTTTAGTAGGGGGGCAGCATTTT